This T cell receptor (beta chain) was profiled in a study of blood T cell repertoires in COVID-19. Study overall: Italy, Spain and the United States were the sources of the convalescent and acute COVID-19 samples. The analysed material was cDNA or gDNA that came from T cells, B-cell-depleted T cells, or PBMCs.

Germline V lookup: CDR1 SGHRS, CDR2 YFSETQ. The V and J ends lost 4 bases and 2 bases respectively, with 14 bases between them. CDR3 size: 15 residues. Original processing notes: Estimates of nucleated cell counts were drawn from the amplification of reference gene primers. Clones were read by immunoSEQ multiplex PCR, and TCRdb kept only the in-frame ones, dropping some. That table gives V, J and clone size, and the DNA gave D and trimming. This table holds some 15,000 clones, 90% found once. Source material: peripheral blood. This TCR derives from a human donor in a cohort sampled during active COVID-19. This rearrangement joins TRBV5-1 to TRBJ2-3; D perhaps matches TRBD2 (6 bases). CDR3 region: CASSTVADPTDTQYF. The CDR3 bases are TGCGCCAGCAGCACGGTAGCGGATCCCACAGATACGCAGTATTTT.